A selection of T cell receptor beta chains follows, all from one sample in a study of a mutant IDH1 vaccine in newly diagnosed glioma. Produced via immunoSEQ multiplex PCR; TCRdb's table is partial and in-frame only. This sample carries roughly 30,000 clones, around 87% of them seen once, and the ten largest clones take approximately 2.3%. No antigens are known for them. The specimen was PBMCs, collected from a glioma patient whose treatment included an IDH1 peptide vaccine. These receptors were taken from a man aged 40-49 years with glioma. Both conserved end residues are part of each CDR3. A D gene is named only where the DNA matches it firmly. Size is omitted from some rows. Given values are once, few, many or a class for expanded clones.

abundance: NA
d_gene: NA
j_gene: TRBJ1-5
v_gene: TRBV7-2
CDR3nt: TGTGCCAGCAGCCCCACTCCCGGCTGGGACCAAATTCCGTCGCAGCCCCAGCATTTT
CDR3aa: CASSPTPGWDQIPSQPQHF

abundance: NA
d_gene: NA
j_gene: TRBJ2-6
v_gene: TRBV5-1
CDR3nt: TGCGCCAGCAGCTTTGGGGTGCTGTCTGGGGCCAACGTCCTGACTTTC
CDR3aa: CASSFGVLSGANVLTF

abundance: medium-sized
d_gene: TRBD1
j_gene: TRBJ1-5
v_gene: TRBV2
CDR3nt: TGTGCCAGCGGGACAGGGACCCTTAGCAATCAGCCCCAGCATTTT
CDR3aa: CASGTGTLSNQPQHF

abundance: NA
d_gene: NA
j_gene: TRBJ2-1
v_gene: TRBV5-1
CDR3nt: TGCGCCAGCAGCTTGGATGGGACGGACCGAAATGAGCAGTTCTTC
CDR3aa: CASSLDGTDRNEQFF

abundance: NA
d_gene: TRBD2
j_gene: TRBJ2-3
v_gene: TRBV15
CDR3nt: TGTGCCACCAGCAGTAAGCGGGAGGCAGATACGCAGTATTTT
CDR3aa: CATSSKREADTQYF

abundance: NA
d_gene: NA
j_gene: TRBJ2-3
v_gene: TRBV5-1
CDR3nt: TGCGCCAGCAGCTCGAGCCTTTTAAGCACAGATACGCAGTATTTT
CDR3aa: CASSSSLLSTDTQYF

abundance: NA
d_gene: NA
j_gene: TRBJ2-3
v_gene: TRBV4-3
CDR3nt: TGCGCCAGCAGCCAAGGAGAAGGGACGCAGTATTTT
CDR3aa: CASSQGEGTQYF

abundance: NA
d_gene: TRBD1
j_gene: TRBJ1-2
v_gene: TRBV10-2
CDR3nt: TGCGCCAGCAGTGATGAGACAGACAGGGACGGCTACACCTTC
CDR3aa: CASSDETDRDGYTF

abundance: NA
d_gene: TRBD2
j_gene: TRBJ2-1
v_gene: TRBV4-1
CDR3nt: TGCGCCAGCAGCCAAGAGTCGTTAGCGGGAGGTCGGTGGGATGAGCAGTTCTTC
CDR3aa: CASSQESLAGGRWDEQFF

abundance: NA
d_gene: NA
j_gene: TRBJ2-2
v_gene: TRBV10-3
CDR3nt: TGTGCCATCAGTGAGATCCTAGTCGGGGCAGGGGAGCTGTTTTTT
CDR3aa: CAISEILVGAGELFF

abundance: NA
d_gene: NA
j_gene: TRBJ2-5
v_gene: TRBV5-1
CDR3nt: TGCGCCAGCGCGTTCCCCCAGGGGGGGGGCCAAGAGACCCAGTACTTC
CDR3aa: CASAFPQGGGQETQYF